This TCR beta chain appears in the sequencing data of a study of T cells after yellow fever vaccination. Study information: In the case of low-cell-number fractions, SMART-Seq v4 Ultra Low Input was used for preparation.

The 5'RACE template-switching step produced TCR cDNA and added a universal primer site and UMIs. MiXCR was run by TCRdb on the 5' RACE reads, yielding one entry per CDR3 protein. The table has over 130,000 distinct CDR3 sequences, about 8% seen once. Deletions cut 6 bases from V and 3 bases from J, with 10 bases between. CDR3 size: 12 residues. Germline V gene lookup returns CDR1 DFQATT and CDR2 SNEGSKA (reference sequence). The sample consisted of CD4+ T cells sorted from PBMCs, taken 5 days after the yellow fever booster vaccination. This TCR was recovered from a man aged 25-45 years who received the YFV17D yellow fever vaccine. The chain joins TRBV20-1 to TRBJ2-3, with a weak D call TRBD2 (6 bases). In nucleotides, the CDR3 is TGCAGTGCGCGCCGGGAGACAGATACGCAGTATTTT. Translated: CSARRETDTQYF.